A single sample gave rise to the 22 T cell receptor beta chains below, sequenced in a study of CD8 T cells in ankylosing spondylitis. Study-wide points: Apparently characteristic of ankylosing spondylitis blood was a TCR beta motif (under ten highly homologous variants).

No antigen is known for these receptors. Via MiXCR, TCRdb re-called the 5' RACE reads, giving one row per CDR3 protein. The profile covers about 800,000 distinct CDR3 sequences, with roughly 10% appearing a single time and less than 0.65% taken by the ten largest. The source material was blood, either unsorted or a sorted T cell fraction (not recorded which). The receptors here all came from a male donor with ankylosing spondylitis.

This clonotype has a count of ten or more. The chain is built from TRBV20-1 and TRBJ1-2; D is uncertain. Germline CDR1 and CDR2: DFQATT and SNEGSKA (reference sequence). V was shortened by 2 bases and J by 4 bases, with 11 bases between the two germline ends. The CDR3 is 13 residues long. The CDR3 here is CSARPSAAYGYTF. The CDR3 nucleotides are TGCAGTGCTAGACCGTCTGCTGCCTATGGCTACACCTTC.

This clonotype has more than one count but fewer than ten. CDR3 DNA: TGCAGTGCGGCGCGGGGCCCCAATGAAAAACTGTTTTTT. This sequence encodes CSAARGPNEKLFF. This chain joins TRBV20-1 and TRBJ1-4, with D possibly being TRBD1 (5 bases). Germline CDR1 reads DFQATT; CDR2 reads SNEGSKA (reference sequence). This CDR3 region has 13 residues. V gave up 6 bases and J gave up 5 bases, with 13 bases separating them.

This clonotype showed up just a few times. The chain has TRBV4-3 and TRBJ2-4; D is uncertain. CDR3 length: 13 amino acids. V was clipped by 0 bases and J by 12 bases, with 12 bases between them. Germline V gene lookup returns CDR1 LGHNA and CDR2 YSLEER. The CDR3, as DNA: TGCGCCAGCAGCCAAGAAGGTATCAGGCCTCAGTACTTC. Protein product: CASSQEGIRPQYF.

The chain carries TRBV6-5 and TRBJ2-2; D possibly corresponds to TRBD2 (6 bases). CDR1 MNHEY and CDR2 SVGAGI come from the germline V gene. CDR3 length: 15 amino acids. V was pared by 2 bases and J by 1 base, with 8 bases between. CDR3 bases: TGTGCCAGCAGTTACGGGCGGGAGAACACCGGGGAGCTGTTTTTT. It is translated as CASSYGRENTGELFF.

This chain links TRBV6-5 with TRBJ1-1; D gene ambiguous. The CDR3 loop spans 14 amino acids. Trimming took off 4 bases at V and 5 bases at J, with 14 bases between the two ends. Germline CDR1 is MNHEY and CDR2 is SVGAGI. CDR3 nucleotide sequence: TGTGCCAGCAGTTTGGGATATATGATTACTGAAGCTTTCTTT. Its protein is CASSLGYMITEAFF.

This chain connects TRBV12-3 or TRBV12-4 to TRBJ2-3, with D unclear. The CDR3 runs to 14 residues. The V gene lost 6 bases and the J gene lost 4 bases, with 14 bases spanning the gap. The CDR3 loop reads CASRLGFTADTQYF. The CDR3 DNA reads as TGTGCCAGCAGACTGGGCTTTACTGCAGATACGCAGTATTTT.

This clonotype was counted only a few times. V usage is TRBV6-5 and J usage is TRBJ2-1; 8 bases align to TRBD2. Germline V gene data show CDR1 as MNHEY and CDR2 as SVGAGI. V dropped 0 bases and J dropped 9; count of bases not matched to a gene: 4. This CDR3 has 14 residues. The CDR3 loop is CASSYSILAGEQFF. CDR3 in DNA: TGTGCCAGCAGTTACTCGATCCTAGCGGGTGAGCAGTTCTTC.

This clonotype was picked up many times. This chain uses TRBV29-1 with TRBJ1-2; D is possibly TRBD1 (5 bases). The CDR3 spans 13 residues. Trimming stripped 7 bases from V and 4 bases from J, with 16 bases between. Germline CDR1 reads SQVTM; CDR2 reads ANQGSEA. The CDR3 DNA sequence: TGCAGCGCCTCGGGCCCCGACAGCTATGGCTACACCTTC. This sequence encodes CSASGPDSYGYTF.

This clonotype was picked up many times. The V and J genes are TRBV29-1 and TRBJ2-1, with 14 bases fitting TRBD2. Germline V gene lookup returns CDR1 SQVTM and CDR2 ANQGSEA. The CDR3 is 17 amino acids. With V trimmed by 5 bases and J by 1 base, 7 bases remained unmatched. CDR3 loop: CSVSGTSGRFSYNEQFF. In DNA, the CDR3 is TGCAGCGTTTCCGGGACTAGCGGGAGATTTTCCTACAATGAGCAGTTCTTC.

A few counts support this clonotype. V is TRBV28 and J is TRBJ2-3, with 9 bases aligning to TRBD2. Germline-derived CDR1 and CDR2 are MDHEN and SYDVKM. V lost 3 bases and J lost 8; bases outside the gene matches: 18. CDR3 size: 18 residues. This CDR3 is CASSLAAVAGGRLGTQYF. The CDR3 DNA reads TGTGCCAGCAGTTTGGCGGCCGTGGCGGGGGGGCGTTTGGGTACGCAGTATTTT.

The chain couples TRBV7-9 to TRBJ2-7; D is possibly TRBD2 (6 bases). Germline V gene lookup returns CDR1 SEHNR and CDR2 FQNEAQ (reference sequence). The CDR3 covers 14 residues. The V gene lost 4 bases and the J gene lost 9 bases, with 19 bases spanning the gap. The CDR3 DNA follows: TGTGCCAGCAGCTCCGGGAGTATTCCCTTCGGGCAGTACTTC. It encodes CASSSGSIPFGQYF.

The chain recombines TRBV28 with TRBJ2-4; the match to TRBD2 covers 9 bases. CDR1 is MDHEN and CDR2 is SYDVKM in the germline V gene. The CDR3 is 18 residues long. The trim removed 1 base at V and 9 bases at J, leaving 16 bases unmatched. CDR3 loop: CASSLSSAAGGYSGIQYF. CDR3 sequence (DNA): TGTGCCAGCAGTTTATCCTCGGCGGCGGGAGGGTATAGCGGCATTCAGTACTTC.

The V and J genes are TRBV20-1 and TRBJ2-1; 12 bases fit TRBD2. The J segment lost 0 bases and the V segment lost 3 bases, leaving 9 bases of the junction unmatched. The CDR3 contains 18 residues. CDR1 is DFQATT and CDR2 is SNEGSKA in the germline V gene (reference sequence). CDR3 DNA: TGCAGTGCTAGTGGGGAACTAGCGGGGGGCTCCTCCTACAATGAGCAGTTCTTC. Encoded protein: CSASGELAGGSSYNEQFF.

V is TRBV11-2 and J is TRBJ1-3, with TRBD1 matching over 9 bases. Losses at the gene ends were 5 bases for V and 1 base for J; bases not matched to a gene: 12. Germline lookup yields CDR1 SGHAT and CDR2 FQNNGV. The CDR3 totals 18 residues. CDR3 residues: CASSIYPGTGPSGNTIYF. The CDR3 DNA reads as TGTGCCAGCAGCATTTACCCCGGGACAGGGCCATCTGGAAACACCATATATTTT.

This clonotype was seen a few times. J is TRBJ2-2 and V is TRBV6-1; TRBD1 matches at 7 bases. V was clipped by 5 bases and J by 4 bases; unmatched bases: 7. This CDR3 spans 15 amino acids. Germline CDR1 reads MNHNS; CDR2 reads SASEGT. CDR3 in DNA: TGTGCCAGCAGTAGACAGGGAAGGTTCACCGGGGAGCTGTTTTTT. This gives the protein CASSRQGRFTGELFF.

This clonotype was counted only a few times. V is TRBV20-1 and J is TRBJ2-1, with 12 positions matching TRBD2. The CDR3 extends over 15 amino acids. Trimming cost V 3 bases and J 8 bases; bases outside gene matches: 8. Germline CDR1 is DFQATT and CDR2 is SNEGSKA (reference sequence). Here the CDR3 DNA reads TGCAGTGCTAGCAGTGGGTCTAGCGGGGGGGATGAGCAGTTCTTC. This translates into CSASSGSSGGDEQFF.

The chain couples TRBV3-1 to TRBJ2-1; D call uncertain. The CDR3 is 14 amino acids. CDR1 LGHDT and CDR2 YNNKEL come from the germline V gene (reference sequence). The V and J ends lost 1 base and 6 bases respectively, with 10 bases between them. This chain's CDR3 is CASSQALITNEQFF. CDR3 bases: TGTGCCAGCAGCCAAGCACTGATAACCAATGAGCAGTTCTTC.

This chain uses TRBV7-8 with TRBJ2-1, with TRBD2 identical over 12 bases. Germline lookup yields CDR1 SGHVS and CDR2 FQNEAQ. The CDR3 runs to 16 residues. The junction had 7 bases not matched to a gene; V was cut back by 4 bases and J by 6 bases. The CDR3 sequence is CASSSILAGGPNEQFF. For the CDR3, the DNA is TGTGCCAGCAGCTCCATTCTAGCGGGGGGGCCCAATGAGCAGTTCTTC.

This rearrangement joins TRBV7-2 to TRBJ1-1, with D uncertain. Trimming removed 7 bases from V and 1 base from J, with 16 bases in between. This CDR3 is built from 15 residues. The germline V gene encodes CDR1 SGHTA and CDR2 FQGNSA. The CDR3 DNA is TGTGCCAGCATCGCCCCGGGGAGCCGGAACACTGAAGCTTTCTTT. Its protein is CASIAPGSRNTEAFF.

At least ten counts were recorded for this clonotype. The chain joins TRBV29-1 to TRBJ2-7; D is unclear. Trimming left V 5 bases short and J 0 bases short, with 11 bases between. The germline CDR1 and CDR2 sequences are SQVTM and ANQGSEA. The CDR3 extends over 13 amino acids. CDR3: CSVRVQLSYEQYF. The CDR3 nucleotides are TGCAGCGTTCGGGTGCAACTCTCCTACGAGCAGTACTTC.

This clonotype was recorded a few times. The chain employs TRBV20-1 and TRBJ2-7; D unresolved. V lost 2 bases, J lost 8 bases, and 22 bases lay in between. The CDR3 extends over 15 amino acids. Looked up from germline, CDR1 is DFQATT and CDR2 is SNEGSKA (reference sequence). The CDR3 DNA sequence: TGCAGTGCTAGATTGGTCGGCCAGTTACTAACTAAGCAGTACTTC. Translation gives CSARLVGQLLTKQYF.

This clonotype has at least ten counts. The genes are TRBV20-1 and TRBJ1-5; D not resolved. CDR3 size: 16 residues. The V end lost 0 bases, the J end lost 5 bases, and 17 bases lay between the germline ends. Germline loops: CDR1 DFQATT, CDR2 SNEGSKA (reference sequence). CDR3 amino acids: CSARDNTRKDYQPQHF. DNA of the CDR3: TGCAGTGCTAGAGATAATACGCGCAAAGACTATCAGCCCCAGCATTTT.